This TCR beta chain stems from a study of blood T cell repertoires in COVID-19. The method was immunoSEQ multiplex PCR; TCRdb's version includes in-frame clones alone and lacks a portion of them. The data show about 100,000 clones, about 88% seen once. This clone was seen more than once but under ten times. The V and J ends lost 5 bases and 3 bases respectively, with 16 bases between them. Germline CDR1 KGHDR, CDR2 SFDVKD. The CDR3 consists of 17 residues. The chain joins TRBV24-1 to TRBJ2-6; D possibly corresponds to TRBD2 (7 bases). This receptor was taken from an elderly man with acute or convalescent COVID-19. The sequenced sample consisted of peripheral blood. The CDR3, as DNA: TGTGCCACCAGTGCTCTCTCGGGGGGCGATGGGGCCAACGTCCTGACTTTC. This gives the protein CATSALSGGDGANVLTF.